Listed below are T cell receptor beta chains from one sample, sequenced in a study of early T cells in non-severe SARS-CoV-2 infection. TCRdb reprocessed the 5' RACE reads via MiXCR and lists one record per CDR3 protein. This table has around 100,000 distinct CDR3 sequences, over 10% appearing once. Sequenced material: whole blood. These receptor sequences come from an adult who was a healthcare worker with PCR-confirmed SARS-CoV-2 infection or an uninfected control (not recorded which). Each CDR3 is given with its conserved first and last residue. The D gene is left open where the match is weak. Clone size is stated in some rows and not others, as once, few, many or a class when expanded.

V: TRBV28
size: few
J: TRBJ1-5
length: 14
D: -
CDR3: CASTHLMRVQPQHF
DNA: TGTGCCAGCACCCATCTGATGAGGGTTCAGCCCCAGCATTTT

V: TRBV20-1
size: -
J: TRBJ2-7
length: 13
D: TRBD2
CDR3: CSASTSENYEQYF
DNA: TGCAGTGCGTCGACTAGCGAAAACTACGAGCAGTACTTC

V: TRBV20-1
size: -
J: TRBJ1-6
length: 13
D: -
CDR3: CSAQRQMSSPLHF
DNA: TGCAGTGCACAGCGCCAGATGAGTTCACCCCTCCACTTT

V: TRBV7-2
size: many
J: TRBJ1-3
length: 15
D: -
CDR3: CASSLGHASGNTIYF
DNA: TGTGCCAGCAGCTTAGGACATGCCTCTGGAAACACCATATATTTT

V: TRBV28
size: -
J: TRBJ2-3
length: 16
D: TRBD2
CDR3: CASRPLAGGRADTQYF
DNA: TGTGCCAGCAGACCACTAGCGGGAGGTAGAGCAGATACGCAGTATTTT

V: TRBV28
size: few
J: TRBJ2-4
length: 16
D: TRBD2
CDR3: CASRPGLQLAKNIQYF
DNA: TGTGCCAGCAGGCCGGGACTACAACTAGCCAAAAACATTCAGTACTTC

V: TRBV7-3
size: few
J: TRBJ2-2
length: 12
D: -
CDR3: CASSSYTGELFF
DNA: TGTGCCAGCAGCTCATACACCGGGGAGCTGTTTTTT

V: TRBV10-3
size: many
J: TRBJ2-1
length: 11
D: -
CDR3: CAISGGGEQFF
DNA: TGTGCCATCAGTGGTGGGGGTGAGCAGTTCTTC

V: TRBV28
size: many
J: TRBJ1-5
length: 20
D: TRBD1
CDR3: CASSLPPGRGRSSSNQPQHF
DNA: TGTGCCAGCAGTTTGCCCCCGGGCAGGGGGCGGTCGAGTAGCAATCAGCCCCAGCATTTT

V: TRBV12-3/TRBV12-4
size: -
J: TRBJ2-2
length: 15
D: -
CDR3: CASTPGPLNTGELFF
DNA: TGTGCCAGCACCCCGGGACCTCTGAACACCGGGGAGCTGTTTTTT

V: TRBV7-9
size: -
J: TRBJ2-4
length: 16
D: TRBD1
CDR3: CASSWYSFGQGHIQYF
DNA: TGTGCCAGCAGTTGGTATTCCTTTGGACAGGGCCACATTCAGTACTTC

V: TRBV20-1
size: -
J: TRBJ2-3
length: 15
D: -
CDR3: CSALPGRSSTDTQYF
DNA: TGCAGTGCCTTACCCGGCCGATCGAGCACAGATACGCAGTATTTT

V: TRBV28
size: many
J: TRBJ2-7
length: 13
D: -
CDR3: CASSCTGSYEQYF
DNA: TGTGCCAGCAGTTGCACGGGCTCCTACGAGCAGTACTTC

V: TRBV12-2
size: many
J: TRBJ2-3
length: 17
D: -
CDR3: CASRLVPSGESTDTQYF
DNA: TGTGCAAGTCGCTTAGTGCCTAGCGGGGAATCCACAGATACGCAGTATTTT

V: TRBV4-1
size: few
J: TRBJ2-7
length: 14
D: TRBD1
CDR3: CASSQVQGAGEQYF
DNA: TGCGCCAGCAGCCAAGTTCAGGGGGCGGGAGAGCAGTACTTC

V: TRBV19
size: -
J: TRBJ2-2
length: 17
D: TRBD2
CDR3: CASRREREGPGTGELFF
DNA: TGTGCCAGTAGAAGGGAGCGGGAGGGCCCGGGCACCGGGGAGCTGTTTTTT

V: TRBV11-2
size: many
J: TRBJ2-6
length: 13
D: -
CDR3: CASSLTGANVLTF
DNA: TGTGCCAGCAGCTTAACTGGGGCCAACGTCCTGACTTTC

V: TRBV28
size: many
J: TRBJ1-5
length: 15
D: -
CDR3: CASRLGTYNKQPQHF
DNA: TGTGCCAGCAGACTTGGGACATATAACAAGCAGCCCCAGCATTTT

V: TRBV4-1
size: -
J: TRBJ2-3
length: 16
D: TRBD2
CDR3: CASSLRLAGGADTQYF
DNA: TGCGCCAGCAGCCTCCGACTAGCGGGAGGTGCAGATACGCAGTATTTT

V: TRBV12-3/TRBV12-4
size: many
J: TRBJ1-1
length: 14
D: TRBD1
CDR3: CASRSGQLNTEAFF
DNA: TGTGCCAGCAGATCGGGACAGTTGAACACTGAAGCTTTCTTT

V: TRBV5-1
size: -
J: TRBJ1-1
length: 14
D: TRBD1
CDR3: CASSPPGGQAEAFF
DNA: TGCGCCAGCAGCCCGCCAGGGGGGCAAGCTGAAGCTTTCTTT

V: TRBV18
size: -
J: TRBJ2-7
length: 15
D: -
CDR3: CASSPPGQGSYEQYF
DNA: TGTGCCAGCTCACCACCGGGTCAGGGGTCCTACGAGCAGTACTTC

V: TRBV11-2
size: many
J: TRBJ2-1
length: 15
D: TRBD2
CDR3: CASRQLRLANNEQFF
DNA: TGTGCCAGCCGACAGCTGAGACTAGCCAATAATGAGCAGTTCTTC

V: TRBV7-8
size: few
J: TRBJ2-3
length: 12
D: -
CDR3: CASSSRTDTQYF
DNA: TGTGCCAGCAGCTCTCGCACAGATACGCAGTATTTT

V: TRBV10-2
size: few
J: TRBJ2-1
length: 17
D: TRBD2
CDR3: CASSSLAGKTSPNEQFF
DNA: TGCGCCAGCAGTAGTCTAGCGGGCAAGACAAGCCCCAATGAGCAGTTCTTC

V: TRBV14
size: few
J: TRBJ2-1
length: 16
D: -
CDR3: CASSQDPQGQDNEQFF
DNA: TGTGCCAGCAGCCAAGATCCACAGGGTCAAGACAATGAGCAGTTCTTC

V: TRBV5-1
size: few
J: TRBJ2-6
length: 19
D: TRBD2
CDR3: CASSLGAAGSTSGANVLTF
DNA: TGCGCCAGCAGCTTGGGGGCAGCGGGATCGACATCTGGGGCCAACGTCCTGACTTTC

V: TRBV5-1
size: few
J: TRBJ2-7
length: 12
D: -
CDR3: CASSFDRDEQYF
DNA: TGCGCCAGCAGCTTTGACCGCGACGAGCAGTACTTC

V: TRBV10-3
size: many
J: TRBJ1-5
length: 13
D: -
CDR3: CAISESGGQPQHF
DNA: TGTGCCATCAGTGAGTCGGGTGGGCAGCCCCAGCATTTT

V: TRBV16
size: -
J: TRBJ2-1
length: 15
D: TRBD2
CDR3: CASSQLLAVYNEQFF
DNA: TGTGCCAGCAGCCAACTACTAGCGGTCTACAATGAGCAGTTCTTC

V: TRBV4-1
size: few
J: TRBJ1-1
length: 13
D: -
CDR3: CASSQPRNTEAFF
DNA: TGCGCCAGCAGCCAACCCAGGAACACTGAAGCTTTCTTT

V: TRBV12-3/TRBV12-4
size: few
J: TRBJ2-7
length: 15
D: TRBD1
CDR3: CASRVDRATSYEQYF
DNA: TGTGCCAGCAGAGTTGACAGGGCAACCTCCTACGAGCAGTACTTC

V: TRBV12-3/TRBV12-4
size: many
J: TRBJ2-1
length: 16
D: -
CDR3: CASSLIGWGTYNEQFF
DNA: TGTGCCAGCAGTTTGATAGGTTGGGGAACCTACAATGAGCAGTTCTTC

V: TRBV28
size: -
J: TRBJ2-1
length: 18
D: TRBD2
CDR3: CASSSTYRSGGVRNEQFF
DNA: TGTGCCAGCAGTTCCACATACCGCTCGGGGGGAGTGAGGAATGAGCAGTTCTTC

V: TRBV20-1
size: -
J: TRBJ1-1
length: 16
D: -
CDR3: CSARSFIWGVCSEAFF
DNA: TGCAGTGCTAGGTCCTTTATTTGGGGGGTGTGCTCTGAAGCTTTCTTT

V: TRBV7-9
size: -
J: TRBJ2-5
length: 13
D: TRBD2
CDR3: CATAASGQETQYF
DNA: TGTGCCACCGCGGCTAGCGGCCAAGAGACCCAGTACTTC

V: TRBV7-9
size: many
J: TRBJ2-5
length: 13
D: TRBD1
CDR3: CASSPDRQETQYF
DNA: TGTGCCAGCAGCCCGGACAGGCAAGAGACCCAGTACTTC

V: TRBV10-3
size: -
J: TRBJ2-3
length: 11
D: -
CDR3: CAISERYTQYF
DNA: TGTGCCATCAGTGAGCGATATACGCAGTATTTT

V: TRBV28
size: -
J: TRBJ1-5
length: 11
D: -
CDR3: CASSLGQPQHF
DNA: TGTGCCAGCAGTTTAGGTCAGCCCCAGCATTTT

V: TRBV3-1
size: many
J: TRBJ2-3
length: 16
D: -
CDR3: CASSQKWVVSTDTQYF
DNA: TGTGCCAGCAGCCAGAAATGGGTCGTAAGCACAGATACGCAGTATTTT

V: TRBV9
size: many
J: TRBJ1-2
length: 14
D: TRBD1
CDR3: CASSVAGQDYGYTF
DNA: TGTGCCAGCAGCGTAGCGGGACAGGACTATGGCTACACCTTC

V: TRBV9
size: -
J: TRBJ1-1
length: 14
D: -
CDR3: CASSAEIQNTEAFF
DNA: TGTGCCAGCAGCGCCGAAATACAGAACACTGAAGCTTTCTTT

V: TRBV3-1
size: few
J: TRBJ1-4
length: 14
D: -
CDR3: CASSQAGMEEKLFF
DNA: TGTGCCAGCAGCCAAGCCGGGATGGAAGAAAAACTGTTTTTT

V: TRBV6-1
size: many
J: TRBJ1-1
length: 14
D: -
CDR3: CASSEIDIGTEAFF
DNA: TGTGCCAGCAGTGAAATCGACATAGGCACTGAAGCTTTCTTT

V: TRBV3-1
size: -
J: TRBJ1-5
length: 15
D: TRBD1
CDR3: CASSQDQGANQPQHF
DNA: TGTGCCAGCAGCCAAGATCAGGGGGCGAATCAGCCCCAGCATTTT

V: TRBV29-1
size: -
J: TRBJ2-5
length: 14
D: -
CDR3: CSVWARGAMETQYF
DNA: TGCAGCGTTTGGGCCCGGGGGGCCATGGAGACCCAGTACTTC

V: TRBV20-1
size: many
J: TRBJ2-7
length: 12
D: -
CDR3: CSAREGEYEQYF
DNA: TGCAGTGCTAGAGAGGGGGAATACGAGCAGTACTTC

V: TRBV4-1
size: -
J: TRBJ2-2
length: 14
D: -
CDR3: CASSFLGLAGELFF
DNA: TGCGCCAGCAGCTTTCTGGGGTTGGCCGGGGAGCTGTTTTTT

V: TRBV20-1
size: few
J: TRBJ2-3
length: 14
D: TRBD2
CDR3: CSAELSGRIDTQYF
DNA: TGCAGTGCCGAATTGAGCGGGAGGATAGATACGCAGTATTTT

V: TRBV24-1
size: few
J: TRBJ2-1
length: 15
D: TRBD2
CDR3: CATGRSGSFDNEQFF
DNA: TGTGCCACCGGTCGTAGCGGGAGTTTCGACAATGAGCAGTTCTTC

V: TRBV4-1
size: -
J: TRBJ2-5
length: 16
D: TRBD2
CDR3: CASSQASRELMKTQYF
DNA: TGCGCCAGCAGCCAAGCCTCGCGGGAGTTAATGAAGACCCAGTACTTC

V: TRBV5-1
size: few
J: TRBJ1-4
length: 13
D: -
CDR3: CASSSRDGEKLFF
DNA: TGCGCCAGCAGCTCCAGGGACGGTGAAAAACTGTTTTTT